This TCR beta chain was captured by sequencing in a study of early T cells in non-severe SARS-CoV-2 infection. Unique molecular identifiers were affixed to single, distinct cDNA molecules. From the 5' RACE reads, TCRdb called clonotypes with MiXCR, one entry per CDR3 protein. Of under 60,000 distinct CDR3 sequences in the sample, approximately 7.6% were seen once. The CDR3 extends over 14 amino acids. Trimming removed 6 bases at V and 1 base at J, with 12 bases between. Germline CDR1 is LGHDT and CDR2 is YNNKEL (reference sequence). The receptor comes from an adult who was a healthcare worker with PCR-confirmed SARS-CoV-2 infection or an uninfected control (not recorded which). Sequencing was done on a sample of whole blood. V usage is TRBV3-1 and J usage is TRBJ1-1; D is ambiguous. CDR3 sequence reads: CASSQQPSNTEAFF. The CDR3, as DNA: TGTGCCAGCAGTCAACAACCCTCGAACACTGAAGCTTTCTTT.